This T cell receptor beta chain was sequenced during a study of blood T cell repertoires in COVID-19. Trimming removed 8 bases from V and 4 bases from J; junction bases left unmatched: 2. The CDR3 runs to 12 residues. Germline V gene data show CDR1 as SNHLY and CDR2 as FYNNEI. Assay: immunoSEQ multiplex PCR; the TCRdb copy retains only in-frame clones and omits some. The sample includes hundreds of thousands of clones, approximately 87% of them seen just once. The clonotype originates from a woman between 50 and 59 years old with acute or convalescent COVID-19. The V and J genes are TRBV2 and TRBJ1-2; 9 bases match TRBD1. The sequenced sample consisted of peripheral blood. In nucleotides, the CDR3 is TGTGCCAGCCGGGACAGGGTCTATGGCTACACCTTC. It encodes CASRDRVYGYTF.